The following is a TCR beta chain sequence with its context. The antigen it recognizes is unknown. No base quality information exists; no much larger clone differs at one position. TCRbeta CDR3 regions were amplified from genomic DNA using the immunoSEQ Assay, a bias-controlled multiplex PCR. The authors' pipeline ran thus. The number of nucleated cells in each sample was estimated by amplification of reference gene primers within the assay. To quantify the absolute abundance of each unique TCRbeta CDR3 rearrangement, sequence reads were collapsed and filtered. Productive Simpson clonality was computed per sample as the square root of Simpson's diversity index over productive rearrangements. The table was pulled from immuneACCESS by TCRdb, which kept in-frame rearrangements only. Such tables lose some clones; where checked, under half of the loss comes from unresolved V genes, and the rest has no known cause. That table supplies the V and J calls and clone size; D and trimming were determined from the DNA. In this sample the table shows around 220,000 clones, approximately 79% of which occur a single time. Jointly, the top ten make up under 5.5% of the sample.

The data stem from a study of blood T cell repertoires in COVID-19 (dated by TCRdb to about 2020). Notes on the research overall: The collaborator samples originated in the United States, Italy and Spain and spanned the acute and convalescent phases of COVID-19. The dataset comprised deeply sampled blood TCRbeta repertoires from subjects exposed to, actively infected with, or recovered from COVID-19. Nearly every sample came with metadata listing a de-identified subject ID, COVID-19 status, age in years and sex. Samples came from the ongoing ImmuneRACE study (first 160 participants) plus 1,254 subjects from 6 global collaborators. The prospective study material was composed of cDNA or gDNA derived from T cells, B-cell-depleted T cells, or PBMCs. The repertoires were made available in a free public database intended to serve as a resource for research on the immune response to SARS-CoV-2. Where available, HLA class I and class II types were obtained from metadata supplied by the sample provider rather than from assay-based typing. Study-wide findings and limitations: The quantity of clinical and demographic metadata differed by source and by participant and was supplied without curation.

The collaborating institutions used their own protocols to collect whole blood in K2EDTA tubes. For TCRbeta analysis, collaborators shipped samples in one of three forms: frozen whole blood, isolated PBMCs, or DNA extracted from either of those sample types. Trimming accounts for 5 bases at V and 4 bases at J, while the number of junction bases matched to no gene is 5. CDR1 is given as MNHEY and CDR2 as SVGAGI, both from the germline V gene. The CDR3 starts with the cysteine, ends with the phenylalanine, and has 14 residues. Only CDR3 DNA is held: 42 bases, read in frame from base 1. Sequencing was performed on peripheral blood. The chain joins TRBV6-5 to TRBJ2-5; 9 of the junction bases match TRBD1. This clonotype originated in a woman over 75 with active or convalescent COVID-19. The DNA reads TGTGCCAGCAGTCACAGGGGGCGCCCAGAGACCCAGTACTTC. The encoded protein is CASSHRGRPETQYF.